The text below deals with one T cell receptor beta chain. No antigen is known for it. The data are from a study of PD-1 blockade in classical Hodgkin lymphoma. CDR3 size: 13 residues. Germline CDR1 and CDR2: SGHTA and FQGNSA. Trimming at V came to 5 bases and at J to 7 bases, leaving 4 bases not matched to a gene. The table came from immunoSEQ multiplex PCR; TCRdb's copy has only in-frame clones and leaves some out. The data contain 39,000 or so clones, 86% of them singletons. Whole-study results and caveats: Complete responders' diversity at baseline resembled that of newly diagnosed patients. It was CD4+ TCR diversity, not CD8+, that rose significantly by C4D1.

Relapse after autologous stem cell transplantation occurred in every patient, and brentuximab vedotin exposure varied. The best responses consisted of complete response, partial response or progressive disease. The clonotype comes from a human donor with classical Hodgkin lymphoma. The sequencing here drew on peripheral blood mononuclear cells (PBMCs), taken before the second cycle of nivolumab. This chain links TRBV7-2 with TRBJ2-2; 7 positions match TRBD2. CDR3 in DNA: TGTGCCAGCAGCCGGGAGCGGGGCGGGGAGCTGTTTTTT. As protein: CASSRERGGELFF.